These T cell receptor beta chains were read from a single sample in a study of blood T cells in healthy people across ages. TCRdb re-called the 5' RACE reads with MiXCR, one entry per CDR3 protein. Among about 1.5 million distinct CDR3 sequences, 42% were seen once, and the ten largest hold around 8%. The sequencing input was blood. Every receptor here comes from a woman younger than 35 in good health. Each CDR3 is given with its conserved first and last residue. Each record gives: clone size, J gene, V gene, D gene, CDR3 DNA, CDR3 protein. A D gene is named only where the DNA matches it firmly. The size entry is marked missing in some rows and otherwise reads once, few, many or a size class.

abundance: NA; j_gene: TRBJ2-5; v_gene: TRBV20-1; d_gene: TRBD2; CDR3nt: TGCAGTGCTCGACTAGCTTATCAGCAGTACTTC; CDR3aa: CSARLAYQQYF
abundance: few; j_gene: TRBJ1-1; v_gene: TRBV27; d_gene: NA; CDR3nt: TGTGCCAGCAGTTTCATAGGCAGGGACACTGAAGCTTTCTTT; CDR3aa: CASSFIGRDTEAFF
abundance: NA; j_gene: TRBJ2-3; v_gene: TRBV12-3/TRBV12-4; d_gene: NA; CDR3nt: TGTGCCAGCAGTGCCCCCGGGGTGGCCACAGATACGCAGTATTTT; CDR3aa: CASSAPGVATDTQYF
abundance: NA; j_gene: TRBJ2-1; v_gene: TRBV7-9; d_gene: NA; CDR3nt: TGTGCCAGCAGCCGTAGCGGAGAGAGCTCCTACAATGAGCAGTTCTTC; CDR3aa: CASSRSGESSYNEQFF
abundance: few; j_gene: TRBJ1-5; v_gene: TRBV6-2/TRBV6-3; d_gene: NA; CDR3nt: TGTGCCAGCACCTCCGATGCGGCTAGCAATCAGCCCCAGCATTTT; CDR3aa: CASTSDAASNQPQHF
abundance: NA; j_gene: TRBJ2-2; v_gene: TRBV7-9; d_gene: TRBD1; CDR3nt: TGTGCCAGCAGCGACCATTTGAGAGGACAGGGGAACACCGGGGAGCTGTTTTTT; CDR3aa: CASSDHLRGQGNTGELFF
abundance: few; j_gene: TRBJ2-7; v_gene: TRBV6-2/TRBV6-3; d_gene: TRBD2; CDR3nt: TGTGCCAGCAGGAGCGGGGGGCTAACCTACGAGCAGTACTTC; CDR3aa: CASRSGGLTYEQYF
abundance: few; j_gene: TRBJ1-6; v_gene: TRBV6-1; d_gene: NA; CDR3nt: TGTGCCAGCAGTACACCGGGTGGAGGAGGCTTTAATTCACCCCTCCACTTT; CDR3aa: CASSTPGGGGFNSPLHF
abundance: NA; j_gene: TRBJ2-1; v_gene: TRBV15; d_gene: NA; CDR3nt: TGTGCCACCAGCACGGATCGGGACGTCTACAATGAGCAGTTCTTC; CDR3aa: CATSTDRDVYNEQFF
abundance: NA; j_gene: TRBJ2-5; v_gene: TRBV6-5; d_gene: TRBD2; CDR3nt: TGTGCCAGCAGTTCGCCCGGGAGGGAGACCCAGTACTTC; CDR3aa: CASSSPGRETQYF
abundance: NA; j_gene: TRBJ1-2; v_gene: TRBV10-3; d_gene: TRBD1; CDR3nt: TGTGCCATCAGTGGGCCGGGACAGTTATATGGCTACACCTTC; CDR3aa: CAISGPGQLYGYTF
abundance: NA; j_gene: TRBJ1-1; v_gene: TRBV15; d_gene: NA; CDR3nt: TGTGCCACCAGCAGAGATTATGGTGCTGAAGCTTTCTTT; CDR3aa: CATSRDYGAEAFF
abundance: NA; j_gene: TRBJ1-6; v_gene: TRBV5-8; d_gene: TRBD1; CDR3nt: TGTGCCAGCAGCATCGGACAGGGGGGTAGATCACCCCTCCACTTT; CDR3aa: CASSIGQGGRSPLHF
abundance: few; j_gene: TRBJ1-1; v_gene: TRBV6-6; d_gene: NA; CDR3nt: TGTGCCAGCACCCCCTCCGGCAACACTGAAGCTTTCTTT; CDR3aa: CASTPSGNTEAFF
abundance: NA; j_gene: TRBJ2-3; v_gene: TRBV5-5; d_gene: TRBD2; CDR3nt: TGTGCCTGCAGCTTGTGGCGGGGGGCCCCAGATACGCAGTATTTT; CDR3aa: CACSLWRGAPDTQYF
abundance: few; j_gene: TRBJ2-3; v_gene: TRBV20-1; d_gene: NA; CDR3nt: TGCAGTGCTAGAAGGGATGGAGGCACAGATACGCAGTATTTT; CDR3aa: CSARRDGGTDTQYF
abundance: NA; j_gene: TRBJ2-5; v_gene: TRBV6-6; d_gene: NA; CDR3nt: TGTGCCAGCAGGCCCCTCGACACCGGAGAGACCCAGTACTTC; CDR3aa: CASRPLDTGETQYF
abundance: NA; j_gene: TRBJ1-5; v_gene: TRBV10-3; d_gene: NA; CDR3nt: TGTGCCATCGGGGCATCGGGTCAGCCCCAGCATTTT; CDR3aa: CAIGASGQPQHF